The TCR beta chain described here comes from a study of shared clonotypes between healthy human individuals. Clones were sequenced by immunoSEQ multiplex PCR, and TCRdb holds only the in-frame ones, with some missing. The sample carries 600,000 to 750,000 clones, about three quarters recorded once. The V gene end was trimmed by 6 bases and the J gene end by 0 bases; junction bases not matched to a gene: 0. The CDR3 runs 13 residues. Per germline, CDR1 WSHSY and CDR2 SAAADI. Sequenced material: memory CD4+ T cells sorted from blood. Subset of the sample: CD45RA-negative fraction. V and J are TRBV10-2 and TRBJ2-7, with TRBD1 matching over 9 bases. The receptor comes from a woman in her thirties in good health. The CDR3 loop reads CASRTGGSYEQYF. The CDR3, as DNA: TGCGCCAGCAGGACAGGGGGCTCCTACGAGCAGTACTTC.